These 16 T cell receptor beta chains were sequenced from one sample in a study of cytomegalovirus exposure and HLA in healthy donors. In the PCR, 60 Vbeta and 13 Jbeta primers were used. Using immunoSEQ multiplex PCR, the repertoire was profiled, and TCRdb retains in-frame clones only, with some absent. The repertoire has 150,000 to 200,000 clones, around 80% of them found once; the top ten carry about 7.7%. The specimen was PBMCs. Every receptor here comes from a woman aged 40 to 55 in good health and CMV-seropositive.

The chain recombines TRBV14 with TRBJ1-2, with TRBD1 matching 10 bases. Germline V gives CDR1 SGHDN, CDR2 FVKESK. The CDR3 spans 16 residues. After removal of 4 bases from V and 6 bases from J, the junction contained 11 bases not matched to a gene. Here the CDR3 reads CASSLHNRQGADGYTF. As DNA, the CDR3 is TGTGCCAGCAGCCTACATAATAGACAGGGGGCGGATGGCTACACCTTC.

In this sample, this clone turned up once. The rearrangement joins TRBV9 to TRBJ1-2; tentatively, D is TRBD1 (6 bases). V gave up 4 bases and J gave up 7 bases, with 20 bases separating them. The CDR3 is made up of 15 amino acids. Per the germline V gene, CDR1 is SGDLS and CDR2 is YYNGEE. CDR3 sequence: CASSNTPSGGFGYTF. Written as DNA, the CDR3 is TGTGCCAGCAGCAATACCCCGTCGGGGGGCTTTGGCTACACCTTC.

The rearrangement links TRBV7-8 to TRBJ2-7; D is ambiguous. V lost 1 base and J lost 4, with 5 bases in between. This CDR3 spans 12 amino acids. Germline assignment: CDR1 SGHVS and CDR2 FQNEAQ. The CDR3 nucleotides are TGTGCCAGCAGCTTAGTTCTATACGAGCAGTACTTC. Protein: CASSLVLYEQYF.

V is TRBV27 and J is TRBJ2-3; 14 positions agree with TRBD2. The CDR3 contains 16 residues. The trim removed 2 bases at V and 5 bases at J, leaving 3 bases unmatched. Germline lookup yields CDR1 MNHEY and CDR2 SMNVEV (reference sequence). The CDR3 nucleotides read TGTGCCAGCAGTTTAGGACTAGCGGGGGGTGAAGATACGCAGTATTTT. This sequence encodes CASSLGLAGGEDTQYF.

The V call is TRBV5-6, the J call TRBJ1-1; D gene unclear. This CDR3 comprises 14 residues. The V gene lost 1 base and the J gene lost 5 bases, with 12 bases spanning the gap. The germline V gene has CDR1 SGHDT and CDR2 YYEEEE. CDR3 nucleotide sequence: TGTGCCAGCAGCTTGCGCCGGGTACGGACTGAAGCTTTCTTT. Its protein product is CASSLRRVRTEAFF.

This sequence joins TRBV14 and TRBJ2-7; the match to TRBD1 covers 9 bases. Losses at the gene ends were 2 bases for V and 4 bases for J; bases not matched to a gene: 9. The CDR3 sequence is 16 residues long. Germline CDR1 is SGHDN and CDR2 is FVKESK. The CDR3 DNA reads as TGTGCCAGCAGCCAAAGGGTCGGGACAGGGAAGTACGAGCAGTACTTC. This translates into CASSQRVGTGKYEQYF. Full variable domain (outside the CDR3, taken from reference TRBV14 and TRBJ2-7): EAGVTQFPSHSVIEKGQTVTLRCDPISGHDNLYWYRRVMGKEIKFLLHFVKESKQDESGMPNNRFLAERTGGTYSTLKVQPAELEDSGVYFCASSQRVGTGKYEQYFGPGTRLTVT.

On this clone itself: Other DNA sequences from this sample encode an identical CDR3 as well. J is TRBJ1-4 and V is TRBV28; D is uncertain. Germline V gene lookup returns CDR1 MDHEN and CDR2 SYDVKM. Trimming took off 3 bases at V and 8 bases at J, with 4 bases between the two ends. The CDR3 extends over 11 amino acids. DNA for the CDR3: TGTGCCAGCAGTTTCAGAGAAAAACTGTTTTTT. Protein: CASSFREKLFF.

This clone was counted between two and nine times. J is TRBJ2-1 and V is TRBV5-1; 10 positions match TRBD2. The CDR3 runs to 17 residues. Per germline, CDR1 SGHRS and CDR2 YFSETQ. With 3 bases clipped from V and 6 bases from J, the junction kept 12 bases outside the gene matches. CDR3 region: CASSWENLGLAANEQFF. The CDR3 DNA follows: TGCGCCAGCAGCTGGGAAAATCTTGGACTAGCGGCCAATGAGCAGTTCTTC.

This chain uses TRBV19 with TRBJ1-5; 9 bases map to TRBD1. Germline V gene data show CDR1 as LNHDA and CDR2 as SQIVND (reference sequence). Trimming at V came to 4 bases and at J to 7 bases, leaving 5 bases not matched to a gene. The CDR3 is 14 residues long. The DNA of the CDR3 is TGTGCCAGTAGTAGCACAGGGGGCGGACAGCCCCAGCATTTT. It specifies CASSSTGGGQPQHF.

Written as DNA, the CDR3 is TGTGCCAGCAAGGTGGGGCCGGTCACCGGGGAGCTGTTTTTT. Translation gives CASKVGPVTGELFF. This chain connects TRBV7-2 to TRBJ2-2; TRBD1 is a possible D gene (5 bases). Trimming stripped 7 bases from V and 4 bases from J, with 13 bases between. CDR1 is SGHTA and CDR2 is FQGNSA in the germline V gene. CDR3 size: 14 residues.

This clone has just one count. The chain is built from TRBV25-1 and TRBJ2-2; TRBD2 matches 9 bases. With 5 bases clipped from V and 6 bases from J, the junction kept 7 bases outside the gene matches. The CDR3 is 15 amino acids. Germline assignment: CDR1 MGHDK and CDR2 SYGVNS. CDR3 nucleotide sequence: TGTGCCAGCAGTAAGGGGACTAGCTATTCCGGGGAGCTGTTTTTT. Encoded protein: CASSKGTSYSGELFF.

This clone has a handful of counts. The V gene is TRBV4-1, the J gene TRBJ1-4, with 8 bases that match TRBD1. V trimming: 6 bases; J trimming: 3 bases; junction bases outside the gene matches: 6. Germline-derived CDR1 and CDR2 are MGHRA and YSYEKL. The CDR3 sequence is 15 residues long. CDR3 nucleotides: TGCGCCAGCAGTCGATACAGGGGGGCTAATGAAAAACTGTTTTTT. This sequence encodes CASSRYRGANEKLFF.

The V call is TRBV25-1, the J call TRBJ2-2; maybe TRBD1 (6 bases). V gave up 5 bases and J gave up 6 bases, with 10 bases separating them. The CDR3 sequence is 13 residues long. Germline CDR1 is MGHDK and CDR2 is SYGVNS. This CDR3 is CASSPEGAGELFF. CDR3 DNA: TGTGCCAGCAGTCCCGAGGGGGCCGGGGAGCTGTTTTTT.

This chain joins TRBV5-4 and TRBJ2-2, with a tentative D call TRBD2 (5 bases). Trimming stripped 1 base from V and 1 base from J, with 8 bases between. The CDR3 runs 15 residues. Per the germline V gene, CDR1 is SGHNT and CDR2 is YYREEE (reference sequence). The CDR3 nucleotides are TGTGCCAGCAGCTTGCTCGGAGGGAACACCGGGGAGCTGTTTTTT. Translation: CASSLLGGNTGELFF.

This clone was seen a few times. The chain uses TRBV30 and TRBJ2-7; 8 bases line up with TRBD2. Trimming at V came to 7 bases and at J to 6 bases, leaving 14 bases not matched to a gene. CDR1 GTSNPN and CDR2 SVGIG come from the germline V gene (reference sequence). The length of the CDR3 is 14 residues. The CDR3: CASSPGLVLGEQYF. CDR3 nucleotides: TGTGCCTCGTCCCCGGGACTAGTCTTGGGCGAGCAGTACTTC.

The chain employs TRBV6-5 and TRBJ2-5; 7 bases line up with TRBD2. The CDR3 length is 15 residues. Germline CDR1 is MNHEY and CDR2 is SVGAGI. Unmatched junction bases numbered 7, after V lost 4 bases and J lost 2 bases. The chain's CDR3 is CASSFTSGEQETQYF. The CDR3 DNA reads TGTGCCAGCAGTTTCACGAGCGGGGAGCAAGAGACCCAGTACTTC.